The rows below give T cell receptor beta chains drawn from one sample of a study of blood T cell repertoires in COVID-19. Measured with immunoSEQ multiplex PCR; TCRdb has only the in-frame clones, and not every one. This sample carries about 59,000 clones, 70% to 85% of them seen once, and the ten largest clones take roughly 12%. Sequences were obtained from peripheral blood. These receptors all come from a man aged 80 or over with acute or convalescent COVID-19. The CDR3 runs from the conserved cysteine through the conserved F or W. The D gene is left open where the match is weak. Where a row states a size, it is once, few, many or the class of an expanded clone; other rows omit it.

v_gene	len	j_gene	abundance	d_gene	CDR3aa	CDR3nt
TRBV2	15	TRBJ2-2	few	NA	CASSVSGGGTGELFF	TGTGCCAGCAGTGTGTCGGGGGGCGGGACCGGGGAGCTGTTTTTT
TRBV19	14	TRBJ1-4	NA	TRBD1	CASRWTGSSEKLFF	TGTGCCAGTAGATGGACAGGGTCATCTGAAAAACTGTTTTTT
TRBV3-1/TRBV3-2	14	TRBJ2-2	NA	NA	CASSQGGSPGELFF	TGTGCCAGCAGCCAGGGGGGTTCCCCCGGGGAGCTGTTTTTT
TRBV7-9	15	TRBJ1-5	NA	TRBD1	CASSLGTVGNEPQHF	TGTGCCAGCAGCCTAGGGACAGTAGGTAATGAGCCCCAGCATTTT
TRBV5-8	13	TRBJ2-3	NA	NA	CASSLDSSDTQYF	TGTGCCAGCAGCTTGGACAGTTCAGATACGCAGTATTTT
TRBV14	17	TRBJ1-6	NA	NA	CASSQDIARGYNSPLHF	TGTGCCAGCAGCCAAGATATAGCCAGGGGCTATAATTCACCCCTCCACTTT
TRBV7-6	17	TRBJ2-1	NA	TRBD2	CASSPRPPSGTYNEQFF	TGTGCCAGCAGCCCCCGACCCCCTAGCGGAACCTACAATGAGCAGTTCTTC
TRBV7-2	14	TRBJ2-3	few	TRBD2	CASSRGLAVDTQYF	TGTGCCAGCAGCAGAGGACTAGCGGTAGATACGCAGTATTTT
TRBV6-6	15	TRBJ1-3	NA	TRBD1	CASSRQGISGNTIYF	TGTGCCAGCAGTCGACAGGGGATCTCTGGAAACACCATATATTTT
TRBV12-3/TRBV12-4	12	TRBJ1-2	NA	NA	CASSFGRDGYTF	TGTGCCAGCAGTTTTGGCAGGGATGGCTACACCTTC
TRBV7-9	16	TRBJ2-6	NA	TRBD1	CAVGQGATSGANVLTF	TGTGCCGTCGGACAGGGGGCTACCTCTGGGGCCAACGTCCTGACTTTC
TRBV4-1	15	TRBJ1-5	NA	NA	CASSQEQQGHQPQHF	TGCGCCAGCAGCCAAGAACAGCAGGGCCATCAGCCCCAGCATTTT
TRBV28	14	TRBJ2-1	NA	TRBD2	CASRTSGSWGEQFF	TGTGCCAGCCGGACTAGCGGGAGTTGGGGTGAGCAGTTCTTC
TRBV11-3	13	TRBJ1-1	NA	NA	CASSSWTATGAFF	TGTGCCAGCAGCTCCTGGACAGCGACGGGAGCTTTCTTT
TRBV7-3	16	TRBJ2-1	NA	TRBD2	CASSPSTLAGDNEQFF	TGTGCCAGCAGCCCTTCCACGCTAGCGGGAGACAATGAGCAGTTCTTC
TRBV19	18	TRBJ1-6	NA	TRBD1	CASSIRGQGIRRDSPLHF	TGTGCCAGTAGTATCCGCGGACAGGGGATAAGGCGAGATTCACCCCTCCACTTT